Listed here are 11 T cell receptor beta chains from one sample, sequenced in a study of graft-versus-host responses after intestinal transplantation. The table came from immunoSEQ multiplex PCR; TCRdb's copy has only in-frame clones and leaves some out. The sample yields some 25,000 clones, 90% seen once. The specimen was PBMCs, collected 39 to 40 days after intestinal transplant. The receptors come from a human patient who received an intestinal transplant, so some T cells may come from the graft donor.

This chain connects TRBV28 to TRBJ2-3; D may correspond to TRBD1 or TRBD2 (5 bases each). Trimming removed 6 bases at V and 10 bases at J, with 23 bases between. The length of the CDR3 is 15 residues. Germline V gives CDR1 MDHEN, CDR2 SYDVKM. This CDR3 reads CASSTFHRGVNAQYF. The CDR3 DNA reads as TGTGCCAGCAGCACCTTCCACCGAGGGGTTAATGCGCAGTATTTT.

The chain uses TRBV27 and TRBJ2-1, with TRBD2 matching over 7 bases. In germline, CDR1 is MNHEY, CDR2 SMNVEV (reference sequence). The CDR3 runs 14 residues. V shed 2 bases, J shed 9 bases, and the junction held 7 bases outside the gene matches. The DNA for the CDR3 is TGTGCCAGCAGTTTAGGGGGGAGGGTAGGTGAGCAGTTCTTC. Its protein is CASSLGGRVGEQFF.

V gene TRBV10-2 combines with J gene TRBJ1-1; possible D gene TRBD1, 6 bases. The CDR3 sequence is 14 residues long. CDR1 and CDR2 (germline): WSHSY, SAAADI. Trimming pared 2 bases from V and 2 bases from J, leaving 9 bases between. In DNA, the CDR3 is TGCGCCAGCAGTGAGGTAGGGGGTAACACTGAAGCTTTCTTT. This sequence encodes CASSEVGGNTEAFF.

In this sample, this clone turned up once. The CDR3 region has the DNA TGTGCCAGCAGTTCCCGGGAGGTTTGGACTTTCTTT. This encodes CASSSREVWTFF. The chain is built from TRBV6-7 and TRBJ1-1; D gene unclear. TRBV6-7 is an ORF for which the function is uncertain. Trimming took off 4 bases at V and 12 bases at J, with 15 bases between the two ends. The CDR3 consists of 12 residues.

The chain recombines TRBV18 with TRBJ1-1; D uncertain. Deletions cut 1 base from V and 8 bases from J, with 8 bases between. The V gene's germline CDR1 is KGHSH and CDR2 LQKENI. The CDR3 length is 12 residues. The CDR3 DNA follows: TGTGCCAGCTCACCACGGGGTAGGGAAGCTTTCTTT. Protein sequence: CASSPRGREAFF.

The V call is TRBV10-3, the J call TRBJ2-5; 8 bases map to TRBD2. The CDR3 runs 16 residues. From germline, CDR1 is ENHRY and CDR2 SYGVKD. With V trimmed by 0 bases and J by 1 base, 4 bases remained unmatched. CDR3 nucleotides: TGTGCCATCAGTGAGTCTTTAGCGGGGACCCAAGAGACCCAGTACTTC. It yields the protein CAISESLAGTQETQYF.

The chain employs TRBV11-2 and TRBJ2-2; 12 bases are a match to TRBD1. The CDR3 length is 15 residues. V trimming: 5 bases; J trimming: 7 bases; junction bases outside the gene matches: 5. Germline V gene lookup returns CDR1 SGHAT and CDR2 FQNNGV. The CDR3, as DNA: TGTGCCAGCAGCCCCGGGACAGGGGGCTTCGGGGAGCTGTTTTTT. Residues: CASSPGTGGFGELFF.

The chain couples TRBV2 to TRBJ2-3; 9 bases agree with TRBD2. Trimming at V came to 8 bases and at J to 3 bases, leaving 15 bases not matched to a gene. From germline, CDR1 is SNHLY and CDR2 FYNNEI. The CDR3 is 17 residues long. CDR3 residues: CASQENIAGVATDTQYF. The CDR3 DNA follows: TGTGCCAGCCAAGAGAACATAGCGGGAGTGGCGACAGATACGCAGTATTTT. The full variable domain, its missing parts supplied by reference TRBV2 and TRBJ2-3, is EPEVTQTPSHQVTQMGQEVILRCVPISNHLYFYWYRQILGQKVEFLVSFYNNEISEKSEIFDDQFSVERPDGSNFTLKIRSTKLEDSAMYFCASQENIAGVATDTQYFGPGTRLTVL.

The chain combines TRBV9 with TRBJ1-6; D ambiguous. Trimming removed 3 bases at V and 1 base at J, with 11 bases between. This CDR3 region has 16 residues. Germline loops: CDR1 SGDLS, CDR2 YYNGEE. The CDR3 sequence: CASSGGLSSYNSPLHF. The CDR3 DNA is TGTGCCAGCAGCGGTGGTTTGTCTTCCTATAATTCACCCCTCCACTTT.

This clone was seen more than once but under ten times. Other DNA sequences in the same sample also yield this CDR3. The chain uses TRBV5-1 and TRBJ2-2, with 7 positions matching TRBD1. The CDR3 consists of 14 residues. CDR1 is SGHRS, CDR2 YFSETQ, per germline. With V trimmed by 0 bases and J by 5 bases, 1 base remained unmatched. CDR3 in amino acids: CASSLARGTGELFF. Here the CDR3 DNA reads TGCGCCAGCAGCTTGGCCAGGGGGACCGGGGAGCTGTTTTTT. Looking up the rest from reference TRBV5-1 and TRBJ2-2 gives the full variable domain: KAGVTQTPRYLIKTRGQQVTLSCSPISGHRSVSWYQQTPGQGLQFLFEYFSETQRNKGNFPGRFSGRQFSNSRSEMNVSTLELGDSALYLCASSLARGTGELFFGEGSRLTVL.

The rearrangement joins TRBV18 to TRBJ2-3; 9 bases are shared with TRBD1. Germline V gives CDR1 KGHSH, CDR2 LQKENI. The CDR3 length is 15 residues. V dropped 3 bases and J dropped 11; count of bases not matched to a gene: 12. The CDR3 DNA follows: TGTGCCAGCTCACCCTACCGGGACAGGGTGCGATGGCAGTATTTT. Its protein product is CASSPYRDRVRWQYF. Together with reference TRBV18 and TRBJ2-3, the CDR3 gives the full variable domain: NAGVMQNPRHLVRRRGQEARLRCSPMKGHSHVYWYRQLPEEGLKFMVYLQKENIIDESGMPKERFSAEFPKEGPSILRIQQVVRGDSAAYFCASSPYRDRVRWQYFGPGTRLTVL.